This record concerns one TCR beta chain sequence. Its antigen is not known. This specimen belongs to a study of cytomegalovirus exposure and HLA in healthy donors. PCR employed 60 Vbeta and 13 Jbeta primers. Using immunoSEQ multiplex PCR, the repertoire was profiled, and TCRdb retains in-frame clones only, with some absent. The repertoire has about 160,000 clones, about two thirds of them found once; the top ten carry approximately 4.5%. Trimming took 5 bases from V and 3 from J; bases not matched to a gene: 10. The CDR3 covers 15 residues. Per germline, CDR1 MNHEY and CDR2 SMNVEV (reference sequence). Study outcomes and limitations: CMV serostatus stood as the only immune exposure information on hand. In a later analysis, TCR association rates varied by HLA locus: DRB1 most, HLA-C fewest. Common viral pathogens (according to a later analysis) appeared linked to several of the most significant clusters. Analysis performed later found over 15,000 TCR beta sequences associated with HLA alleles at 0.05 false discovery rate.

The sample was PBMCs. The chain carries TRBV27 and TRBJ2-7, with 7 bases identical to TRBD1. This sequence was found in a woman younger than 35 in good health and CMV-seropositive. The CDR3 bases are TGTGCCAGCAGTATAGGACAGGCCAGGGTCTACGAGCAGTACTTC. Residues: CASSIGQARVYEQYF.